Sequencing of this T cell receptor beta chain was carried out in a study of neoadjuvant anti-PD-1 for oral cavity cancer (dated by TCRdb to the early 2020s). Some background on the complete study: Before curative-intent surgical resection, most patients were given three to four biweekly doses of nivolumab at 3 mg/kg. A fourth nivolumab dose was given around day 43 to patients without progression, and definitive surgical resection was performed in those patients on days 50-56. Responders were defined as patients with complete response, partial response or stable disease by RECIST 1.1; non-responders were defined as patients with progression. The parent correlative cohort included approximately twelve patients, with an approximately 30% response rate. What the research found in general, with its limitations: Greater tumor shrinkage correlated with larger post-treatment sizes of preexisting intratumoral clones, which suggests that expansion of preexisting clones contributed to response. TCR analyses included only three patients per response group, and the authors called for larger cohorts for validation. Higher pretreatment blood Treg/Th17 ratios correlated with both higher pretreatment blood TCRbeta clonality and lower post-treatment tumor TCRbeta clonality.

The sample's time point label, in plain terms: after neoadjuvant nivolumab, at surgical resection. Patients had been newly diagnosed with stage II-IVA oral cavity squamous cell carcinoma, and no prior systemic or radiation treatment had been given to the patients. The cohort was composed of patients with HPV-negative, locally advanced oral cavity squamous cell carcinoma. The samples were obtained from a longitudinal correlative study of a single-arm phase II trial testing neoadjuvant nivolumab in oral cavity squamous cell carcinoma. Subject-matched pre- and post-treatment PBMCs and tumors from three responders and three non-responders were subjected to genomic DNA-based TCRbeta sequencing. Genomic DNA was isolated from tumor tissue using the Maxwell RSC DNA from Tissue kit. V is clipped by 6 bases and J by 4 bases, and the sequence between their germline boundaries is 5 bases long. Measured from the cysteine to the phenylalanine, the CDR3 is 11 residues long. The kept DNA is CDR3 alone, 33 bases in frame from the first base. CDR1 and CDR2 were assigned from the germline V gene as SGHRS and YFSETQ.

Survey sequencing of tumors used two replicates per sample, and the tumor libraries mostly started from approximately 5 ug of input genomic DNA. The immunoSEQ hsTCRbeta kit was used to prepare TCRbeta libraries, following the manufacturer's instructions. An Illumina NovaSeq 6000 S4 flow cell was used to sequence the final libraries, which had first been combined to 3 nM. The paper's data handling went like this. The immunoSEQ Analyzer was used for raw data preprocessing and quality control. The analysis was restricted to productive rearrangements, with each unique CDR3 amino acid sequence defining a clonotype. Repertoire clonality was estimated as the Gini-Simpson index, computed with the R package tcR. Student's t test was used to compare Gini indices, and Pearson correlation was used to assess associations with tumor size change. TCRdb provides this immuneACCESS table in a form limited to in-frame rearrangements. Some clones are lacking; in checked studies, under half of them reflect an unresolved V gene, and why the rest are absent is not known. D and trimming were read from the DNA, whereas the V and J calls and clone size are those reported in that table. In all, the sample holds about 23,000 clones, and under 45% of those were seen once. Around 40% of the sample belongs to the ten largest clones.

To note about this clone: The specificity of this receptor is unknown. No qualities accompany the bases; no much larger clone lies one base away.

This TCR was recovered from a person aged 35-79 years with oral cavity squamous cell carcinoma. Recombination linked TRBV5-1 to TRBJ2-1; no D gene is confidently identified. The sample in question was tumor tissue, obtained after nivolumab (anti-PD-1) treatment. The CDR3 region has the sequence CASKDYNEQFF. At the DNA level, the sequence is TGCGCCAGCAAAGATTACAATGAGCAGTTCTTC.